Below are 5 T cell receptor beta chains sequenced from a single sample in a study of neurological immune-mediated disorders (dated by TCRdb to between 2019 and 2020). The library was generated by 5' RACE. Reads for this sample came from an Illumina HiSeq 2500. TCRdb trimmed public reads at Q25 via fastp, called clones via MiXCR and kept in-frame beta chains. Here each entry gathers all rows of one CDR3 protein and keeps the most common genes and DNA. The sample includes roughly 62,000 distinct CDR3 sequences, with 4% to 6% observed a single time. The ten largest account for around 3.5% of the sample. The sample consisted of PBMCs. The receptors were sampled from a woman aged 50 to 60 with multiple sclerosis.

This clonotype occurred a few times. The junction and the germline gene differ at one end; a read error may be behind it. The rearrangement uses TRBV5-1 and TRBJ1-5; tentative D call: TRBD1 (5 bases). Germline V CDR1 and CDR2: SGHRS, YFSETQ. CDR3 length equals 15 residues. The CDR3 sequence is CASSLGGSSNQPQNF. The CDR3 DNA reads as TGCGCCAGCAGCTTGGGGGGGTCGAGCAATCAGCCCCAGAATTTT.

This clonotype was observed many times. The chain employs TRBV5-1 and TRBJ2-3; TRBD2 matches 12 bases. V gave up 4 bases and J gave up 4 bases; unmatched junction bases: 13. This CDR3 spans 18 amino acids. Germline CDR1 SGHRS, CDR2 YFSETQ. Here the CDR3 reads CASSPSTSGGGFADTQYF. CDR3 coding DNA: TGCGCCAGCAGCCCCTCGACTAGCGGGGGAGGATTCGCAGATACGCAGTATTTT.

The table lists this clonotype with many counts. V is TRBV5-5 and J is TRBJ2-3; a weak D match, TRBD1 (6 bases). Trimming cost V 0 bases and J 3 bases, with 14 bases left between them. Germline V gives CDR1 SGHKS, CDR2 YYEKEE (reference sequence). The length of the CDR3 is 16 residues. The CDR3 DNA reads as TGTGCCAGCAGCTTGGTCCCCGCCAGGGGAACAGATACGCAGTATTTT. Translating gives CASSLVPARGTDTQYF.

The chain has TRBV5-1 and TRBJ2-3; D gene unclear. The CDR3 runs to 16 residues. Germline V CDR1 and CDR2: SGHRS, YFSETQ. V was shortened by 1 base and J by 0 bases, with 12 bases between the two germline ends. The CDR3 DNA reads as TGCGCCAGCAGCTTGAGACCCCAGGAGAGCACAGATACGCAGTATTTT. Protein sequence: CASSLRPQESTDTQYF.

In this sample, this clonotype turned up a few times. The chain couples TRBV28 to TRBJ2-4; D is possibly TRBD1 (7 bases). The CDR3 is 17 amino acids. V lost 5 bases to trimming and J lost 0 bases, with 17 bases between them. Germline loops: CDR1 MDHEN, CDR2 SYDVKM. Here the CDR3 reads CASSPRGGTAAKNIQYF. The CDR3 DNA is TGTGCCAGCAGTCCTCGAGGGGGGACAGCAGCCAAAAACATTCAGTACTTC.